This TCR beta chain was identified in a study of cytomegalovirus exposure and HLA in healthy donors. Study-level background: A later analysis reported the same platform for the roughly 120 validation repertoires and the roughly 700 first-cohort repertoires.

Regarding this clone: Its antigen is still unknown.

CDR3 length: 16 residues. J was trimmed by 2 bases and V by 3 bases; bases with no gene match: 10. Germline lookup yields CDR1 SGHRS and CDR2 YFSETQ. Study-wide results and caveats: In vitro data verified three CMV-associated chains as specific for CMV antigens. Despite most TCR sequences being rare, some public TCRs occurred in many donors.

Produced via immunoSEQ multiplex PCR; TCRdb's table is partial and in-frame only. Altogether some 230,000 clones are present, 80% to 95% being singletons, with the ten largest covering 0.85% to 1.2%. The donors belonged to the roughly 120-subject validation cohort, separate from the roughly 710-subject first cohort. The chain combines TRBV5-1 with TRBJ2-5, with 7 bases lining up with TRBD1. This receptor was obtained from a woman between 18 and 30 years old in good health and CMV-seronegative. The sequencing input was PBMCs. CDR3: CASSYGTAVTQETQYF. CDR3 DNA sequence: TGCGCCAGCAGCTACGGGACAGCGGTTACTCAAGAGACCCAGTACTTC.